This T cell receptor beta chain stems from a study of PD-1 blockade in classical Hodgkin lymphoma. Method: immunoSEQ multiplex PCR; TCRdb's copy keeps in-frame clones and lacks some. The sample carries 50,000 to 65,000 clones, roughly 89% recorded once. Documented time point: cycle 4 day 1 (C4D1), after 6 weeks of nivolumab. Relapses following autologous stem cell transplantation were seen in all patients, with brentuximab vedotin exposure varying. V lost 3 bases to trimming and J lost 6 bases, with 21 bases between them. CDR3 size: 16 residues. Germline-derived CDR1 and CDR2 are SGHNT and YYREEE (reference sequence).

This rearrangement joins TRBV5-4 to TRBJ1-2; D is undetermined. The TCR originated in a human donor with classical Hodgkin lymphoma. Here the sequenced sample was peripheral blood mononuclear cells (PBMCs), taken before the fourth cycle of nivolumab. CDR3 DNA: TGTGCCAGCAGCTCCCAATGGTTGGGGATCGGGCATGGCTACACCTTC. Amino acids: CASSSQWLGIGHGYTF. Looking up the rest from reference TRBV5-4 and TRBJ1-2 gives the full variable domain: ETGVTQSPTHLIKTRGQQVTLRCSSQSGHNTVSWYQQALGQGPQFIFQYYREEENGRGNFPPRFSGLQFPNYSSELNVNALELDDSALYLCASSSQWLGIGHGYTFGSGTRLTVV.